A single T cell receptor beta chain is shown here with its context. Its antigen remains unknown. The data derive from a study of T cells in Graves' hyperthyroidism and ophthalmopathy. As for the study in general: Any treatment followed the collection of peripheral blood at initial diagnosis. Study findings and constraints: Among thyroid clonotypes expanded above 0.001, most also appeared in blood. Onset of ophthalmopathy came a median roughly 6 months after the model predicted it.

It was 10 ml of fresh peripheral blood that supplied the PBMCs. The germline CDR1 and CDR2 sequences are SGDLS and YYNGEE. The CDR3 loop spans 14 amino acids. Trimming cost V 4 bases and J 0 bases, with 7 bases left between them. The investigators amplified TCR beta CDR3 regions from RNA transcripts. During a first-round RT-PCR of the TCR CDR3, the HTBI primer set was used. TCRdb recomputed calls from the multiplex PCR reads with MiXCR, one row per CDR3 protein. The sample includes 500,000 to 650,000 distinct CDR3 sequences, roughly 15% of them seen just once. Sequencing was done on a sample of blood. This TCR came from a woman aged 18-29 years with Graves' ophthalmopathy. The chain employs TRBV9 and TRBJ2-2; D remains unclear. This CDR3 is CASSFDANTGELFF. The CDR3 nucleotides read TGTGCCAGCAGCTTTGACGCGAACACCGGGGAGCTGTTTTTT.